This paragraph covers one TCR beta chain sequence. A much larger clone differs by one base, so this may be a read error. The CDR3 ends on some other residue instead of the conserved phenylalanine or tryptophan, so this is likely a read error. The DNA is omitted, as the CDR3 cannot be located on it reliably, and the CDR3 follows TCRdb's listing. The data derive from a study of blood T cells in healthy people across ages. Background on the study: There was about one barcoded beta molecule captured by template switching per two T cells.

The CDR3 is 12 residues long, counting both termini. Germline V gene sequence: CDR1 LGHDT, CDR2 YNNKEL (reference sequence). A second PCR of about 6 to 12 cycles used a sample-barcoded 5' primer and a J-beta primer mix. One entry per CDR3 protein results from TCRdb running MiXCR on the 5' RACE reads. The repertoire holds 900,000 to 950,000 distinct CDR3 sequences, with 25% to 30% as singletons. This same sample was also part of a study on T cells of mothers and their children. That work contributes: Mothers and children who were related shared slightly more overlap than unrelated pairs, but not significantly more.

This clonotype was obtained from a woman aged 40-49 years in good health. The chain joins TRBV3-1 to TRBJ2-4; the table's TRBD1 call for D was not verified on the DNA. The specimen was blood. The CDR3 protein is CASTGGYQGLYC.